One sample yielded the 18 T cell receptor delta chains listed below, sequenced in a study of gamma-delta chains in newborns, infants, children. TCRdb redid clone calling on the reads using CATT. The sample records approximately 2,800 delta-chain clones, around 46% being singletons. This material consisted of blood, taken at baseline. All receptors derive from a child who received the measles vaccine.

J is TRDJ1 and V is TRDV1; 9 bases agree with TRDD3. The CDR3 loop spans 18 amino acids. V shed 2 bases and J 1 base; nucleotides not matched to a gene: 11. Looked up from germline, CDR1 is TSWWSYY and CDR2 is QGS. The CDR3 DNA is TGTGCTCTTGGGGAAATGCTACGGGGGATACAAGGCACCGATAAACTCATCTTT. Protein product: CALGEMLRGIQGTDKLIF.

On this clone: A single base separates this from a much larger clone, so it may be a read error. V is TRDV2 and J is TRDJ3; maybe TRDD3 (6 bases). Trimming shortened V by 2 bases and J by 0 bases, and 16 bases separated the two germline ends. This CDR3 is 19 amino acids long. Germline CDR1 GEAIGNYY, CDR2 EKD. The CDR3 protein is CACDKVLRDSSWDTRQMFF. DNA of the CDR3: TGTGCCTGTGACAAAGTACTGAGGGATAGCTCCTGGGACACCCGACAGATGTTTTTC.

By proportion, this clone is large. The identical CDR3 is also encoded by other nucleotide sequences in the sample. The V and J genes are TRAV29/DV5 and TRDJ1; D is unresolved. The ends were cut back, 0 bases at V and 7 bases at J, with 13 bases in the middle. The CDR3 is made up of 13 amino acids. Germline V gives CDR1 NSMFDY, CDR2 ISSIKDK. DNA of the CDR3: TGTGCAGCAAGCGTACCCCCTCGGGGTAAACTCATCTTT. Translated, it gives CAASVPPRGKLIF.

The sample holds a few counts of this clone. The rearrangement uses TRDV1 and TRDJ1; D is possibly TRDD2 or TRDD3 (5 bases each). CDR1 and CDR2 from the germline V gene are TSWWSYY and QGS. Trimming removed 4 bases at V and 0 bases at J, with 24 bases between. The CDR3 has 19 amino acids. The CDR3 region is CALGGAFLGHPTYTDKLIF. CDR3 in DNA: TGTGCTCTTGGGGGAGCCTTCTTGGGGCACCCTACGTACACCGATAAACTCATCTTT.

Concerning this clone: One base away lies a much larger clone, so this may be a sequencing read error. This same CDR3 is encoded by further DNA sequences in the sample. V gene TRAV29/DV5 combines with J gene TRDJ1, with 9 bases fitting TRDD3. V trimming: 6 bases; J trimming: 1 base; junction bases outside the gene matches: 28. The germline V gene has CDR1 NSMFDY and CDR2 ISSIKDK. The CDR3 totals 21 residues. For the CDR3, the DNA is TGTGCAGTGGGGACTACCGCGGGCGGGGGATACCCCCCGTACGGCACCGATAAACTCATCTTT. It specifies CAVGTTAGGGYPPYGTDKLIF.

The sample holds one count of this clone. The rearrangement joins TRDV1 to TRDJ1, with 8 bases lining up with TRDD2. The V gene end was trimmed by 2 bases and the J gene end by 3 bases; junction bases not matched to a gene: 17. This CDR3 spans 19 amino acids. Per the germline V gene, CDR1 is TSWWSYY and CDR2 is QGS. The CDR3: CALGEGLPSVGLYADKLIF. The CDR3 nucleotides are TGTGCTCTTGGGGAAGGCCTTCCTAGCGTTGGGCTGTACGCCGATAAACTCATCTTT.

Comments on this clone: Additional DNA sequences in this sample encode the identical CDR3. The V call is TRDV3, the J call TRDJ1, with 8 bases that match TRDD2. Germline loops: CDR1 TVYSNPD, CDR2 GDNSRS (reference sequence). This CDR3 comprises 18 residues. V gave up 4 bases and J gave up 10 bases; unmatched junction bases: 29. In DNA form, the CDR3 reads TGTGCCTCCACCCCTCTTCCTACGTTGGGGGCACCCCAGGTTAGACTCATCTTT. It specifies CASTPLPTLGAPQVRLIF. Based on the CDR3 plus reference TRDV3 and TRDJ1, the full variable domain is CDKVTQSSPDQTVASGSEVVLLCTYDTVYSNPDLFWYRIRPDYSFQFVFYGDNSRSEGADFTQGRFSVKHILTQKAFHLVISPVRTEDSATYYCASTPLPTLGAPQVRLIFGKGTRVTVEP.

This clone turned up a few times. The chain employs TRDV1 and TRDJ1; a possible D gene is TRDD3 (5 bases). V was pared by 0 bases and J by 1 base, with 9 bases between. The CDR3 loop spans 15 amino acids. From germline, CDR1 is TSWWSYY and CDR2 QGS. CDR3 bases: TGTGCTCTTGGGGAACTGGGGGGCACCACCGATAAACTCATCTTT. Amino acids: CALGELGGTTDKLIF.

In regard to this clone: A far bigger clonotype differs at one base, so this is likely a read error. The chain employs TRDV1 and TRDJ1; 8 nucleotides line up with TRDD3. Germline-derived CDR1 and CDR2 are TSWWSYY and QGS. This CDR3 is 19 amino acids long. V was pared by 1 base and J by 1 base, with 14 bases of the junction left unmatched. The CDR3 sequence is CALGERAILGDEGTDKLIF. The CDR3 coding sequence is TGTGCTCTTGGGGAACGGGCCATATTGGGGGATGAGGGCACCGATAAACTCATCTTT.

Turning to this clone: A much larger clone lies a single base off, so this may be a read error. This rearrangement joins TRDV2 to TRDJ3; 10 nucleotides align to TRDD3. Losses at the gene ends were 0 bases for V and 2 bases for J; bases not matched to a gene: 3. Looked up from germline, CDR1 is GEAIGNYY and CDR2 is EKD. The CDR3 runs 18 residues. CDR3 amino acids: CACDTVLGDAWDTRQMFF. The CDR3 DNA reads as TGTGCCTGTGACACCGTACTGGGGGATGCCTGGGACACCCGACAGATGTTTTTC.

Of note for this clone: At the DNA level, this CDR3 is encoded by other sequences in the same sample as well. The V call is TRDV1, the J call TRDJ1; 11 bases map to TRDD3. The CDR3 runs 22 residues. The germline gives CDR1 TSWWSYY, CDR2 QGS. Trimming took 5 bases from V and 0 from J; bases not matched to a gene: 23. The CDR3 nucleotides are TGTGCTCTTGGGAACCCCGTACTGGGGGATATGTACCGTCCGTTGTACACCGATAAACTCATCTTT. This gives the protein CALGNPVLGDMYRPLYTDKLIF.

In regard to this clone: A clone one base away is much larger, so this may be a read error. The chain combines TRDV2 with TRDJ3; D is perhaps TRDD3 (6 bases). Germline assignment: CDR1 GEAIGNYY and CDR2 EKD. The CDR3 is made up of 18 amino acids. CDR3 sequence reads: CARDHRRGESWDTRQMFF. DNA for the CDR3: TGTGCCCGTGACCACCGACGGGGGGAATCCTGGGACACCCGACAGATGTTTTTC.

With respect to this clone: A much larger clone sits a single nucleotide away, making a read error possible. This sample includes further DNA sequences coding for the same CDR3. V and J are TRDV1 and TRDJ1, with 12 bases fitting TRDD3. Per germline, CDR1 TSWWSYY and CDR2 QGS. The CDR3 totals 21 residues. The CDR3 bases are TGTGCCCTTGGGGATGAGTCCTATGCCGAACTGGGGGATACTATCGCCGATAAACTCATCTTT. Translating gives CALGDESYAELGDTIADKLIF.

In its sample, this clone ranks as medium-sized (0.01 to 0.1%). This sample also contains other DNA sequences that code for the same CDR3. The genes are TRAV29/DV5 and TRDJ1; 10 positions agree with TRDD3. The trim removed 0 bases at V and 0 bases at J, leaving 14 bases unmatched. Germline V CDR1 and CDR2: NSMFDY, ISSIKDK. CDR3 length: 19 amino acids. The CDR3 here is CAASAAPRGIRYYTDKLIF. The CDR3 DNA follows: TGTGCAGCAAGCGCGGCCCCCAGGGGGATACGCTATTACACCGATAAACTCATCTTT.

Comments on this clone: With a much larger clone just one base away, this may be a read error. This chain links TRAV29/DV5 with TRDJ1; TRDD3 matches at 11 bases. The V and J ends lost 1 base and 1 base, in that order; junction bases with no gene match: 27. The germline CDR1 and CDR2 sequences are NSMFDY and ISSIKDK. This CDR3 region has 23 residues. In DNA, the CDR3 is TGTGCAGCAAGCTTAAGTCCAACCTTCCTACTGGGGGATATCATTCGGTCCACCGATAAACTCATCTTT. Protein: CAASLSPTFLLGDIIRSTDKLIF.

This chain joins TRDV1 and TRDJ1, with 12 bases matching TRDD3. This CDR3 spans 21 amino acids. V shed 0 bases and J 5 bases; nucleotides not matched to a gene: 19. The germline CDR1 and CDR2 sequences are TSWWSYY and QGS. The CDR3 nucleotides read TGTGCTCTTGGGGAACTTAGAAGGGACTGTACTGGGGGATACCACGTAGATAAACTCATCTTT. Its translation: CALGELRRDCTGGYHVDKLIF.

The chain couples TRDV2 to TRDJ1, with a tentative D call TRDD3 (5 bases). CDR3 length equals 14 residues. Trimming shortened V by 0 bases and J by 4 bases, and 11 bases separated the two germline ends. Germline V gene lookup returns CDR1 GEAIGNYY and CDR2 EKD. CDR3 sequence: CACDTVGTNDKLIF. CDR3 bases: TGTGCCTGTGACACCGTGGGGACGAACGATAAACTCATCTTT.

This clone was detected a few times. The chain is built from TRDV2 and TRDJ1, with D perhaps TRDD3 (6 bases). The V end was cut by 0 bases, the J end by 2 bases, with 6 bases between. The CDR3 spans 13 residues. In germline, CDR1 is GEAIGNYY, CDR2 EKD. DNA for the CDR3: TGTGCCTGTGACACCTGGGGGACCGATAAACTCATCTTT. It specifies CACDTWGTDKLIF.